This section outlines one TCR beta chain sequence together with its context. TCRdb's table, derived via immunoSEQ multiplex PCR, lists solely in-frame clones and lacks some. The table records fewer than 9,500 clones, about 30% of them present only once. This sample was taken from a study of graft-versus-host responses after intestinal transplantation. About the research overall: The whole recipient group had anti-thymocyte globulin induction followed by tacrolimus and steroids for around 3 years.

With about 200,000 irradiated, violet-dye-labeled stimulator cells, about 200,000 CFSE-labeled responder cells were plated. This sample comprised alloreactive CD8+ T cells from a mixed lymphocyte reaction culture, obtained before transplantation. Sample subset: CFSE-low proliferating T cells sorted from roughly 6-day pre-transplant mixed lymphocyte reaction (GvH or HvG direction). This clonotype was obtained from a human patient who was an organ donor for intestinal transplantation.

CDR3 residues: CASSLGSGTDTQYF. The CDR3, as DNA: TGTGCCAGCAGCTTAGGGTCCGGCACAGATACGCAGTATTTT. V and J are TRBV13 and TRBJ2-3; D gene ambiguous. V dropped 0 bases and J dropped 1 base, with 5 bases sitting between them. The CDR3 covers 14 residues. Per germline, CDR1 PRHDT and CDR2 FYEKMQ (reference sequence).